This is a list of T cell receptor beta chains from one sample in a study of metastatic and nonmetastatic thyroid tumors. TCRdb re-called the PCR reads through MiXCR. The sample records 7,700 or so clones, roughly 33% being singletons. The sequenced material came from tumor tissue. Source of these receptors: a female donor with papillary thyroid cancer or a benign thyroid nodule (not recorded which). Some clones in this sample may be carry-over from other donors' samples. Both conserved end residues are part of each CDR3. A D gene is named only where the DNA matches it firmly. Clone sizes are given selectively: once, few, many, or a class where the clone is expanded.

-	TRBV20-1	TRBJ2-1	TRBD2	TGCAGTGCGGAAGGACTAGCGGGAGGGCAAAATGAGCAGTTCTTC	CSAEGLAGGQNEQFF
-	TRBV20-1	TRBJ2-7	TRBD2	TGCAGTGCTCAAGAAGGGACTAGTGCGAGTCACGAGCAGTACTTC	CSAQEGTSASHEQYF
many	TRBV11-2	TRBJ2-1	-	TGTGCCAGCAGCTGGGGGATGGCGGGGACCCTTCCGGGCAATGAGCAGTTCTTC	CASSWGMAGTLPGNEQFF
medium-sized	TRBV2	TRBJ2-1	TRBD1	TGTGCCAGCAGTCCCACAGGGGGCGACTACAATGAGCAGTTCTTC	CASSPTGGDYNEQFF
few	TRBV7-2	TRBJ1-6	TRBD1	TGTGCCAGCAGCTTAGCTCCCCGGGACAGGGGATTTTCACCCCTCCACTTT	CASSLAPRDRGFSPLHF
medium-sized	TRBV20-1	TRBJ2-1	-	TGCAGTGCTAGAGATTCCCAGACTAGATATGAGCAGTTCTTC	CSARDSQTRYEQFF
-	TRBV30	TRBJ2-3	TRBD2	TGTGCCTGGAGTGTACGAGCGGGAGGTACGGATACGCAGTATTTT	CAWSVRAGGTDTQYF
medium-sized	TRBV20-1	TRBJ2-7	TRBD2	TGCAGTGCTAGAGGGGAGCGGGAGAGCTACGAGCAGTACTTC	CSARGERESYEQYF
-	TRBV11-2	TRBJ1-1	-	TGTGCCAGCAGCTTAGATAGGGGCAGGGGGAACACTGAAGCTTTCTTT	CASSLDRGRGNTEAFF
medium-sized	TRBV6-4	TRBJ2-6	-	TGTGCCAGCAGTGACGGCTCTGGGGCCAACGTCCTGACTTTC	CASSDGSGANVLTF
few	TRBV28	TRBJ2-2	-	TGTGCCAGCAGTTTTTTTGGGAGTATGGACACCGGGGAGCTGTTTTTT	CASSFFGSMDTGELFF
-	TRBV11-2	TRBJ2-1	TRBD2	TGTGCCAGCAGCTCCTACCTGGCTAGCGGGAATGACCAGTGCTTC	CASSSYLASGNDQCF
few	TRBV20-1	TRBJ1-2	-	TGCAGTGCTAGAGATTTATTGCTCGGCTACACCTTC	CSARDLLLGYTF
medium-sized	TRBV25-1	TRBJ1-1	TRBD1	TGTGCCAGCAGTGAATTCCAGGGGGCGGCTTTCTTT	CASSEFQGAAFF
medium-sized	TRBV19	TRBJ2-1	TRBD2	TGTGCCAGTAGTATTACCGGGACTAGCGGTGCGGAGCAGTTCTTC	CASSITGTSGAEQFF
medium-sized	TRBV19	TRBJ1-2	-	TGTGCCAGCCGGGGGGGTTCCGCCTATGGCTACACCTTC	CASRGGSAYGYTF
medium-sized	TRBV20-1	TRBJ2-1	-	TGCAGTGCTAGAGATGCTAGGGGGGTCTACAATGAGCAGTTCTTC	CSARDARGVYNEQFF
-	TRBV7-3	TRBJ2-3	-	TGTGCCAGCAGCTTATCGGGACACCGCACAGATACGCAGTATTTT	CASSLSGHRTDTQYF
-	TRBV30	TRBJ2-1	TRBD1	TGTGCCTGGAGTGTTTGGGACAGGATATACAATGAGCAGTTCTTC	CAWSVWDRIYNEQFF
many	TRBV6-1	TRBJ2-7	TRBD2	TGTGCCAGCAGTGAAATCGGACTAGCGGGGTTCTACGAGCAGTACTTC	CASSEIGLAGFYEQYF
many	TRBV5-1	TRBJ2-1	TRBD2	TGCGCCAGCAGCTGGGGAACTAGCGGGGTCCACAATGAGCAGTTCTTC	CASSWGTSGVHNEQFF
medium-sized	TRBV19	TRBJ2-2	-	TGTGCCAGTAGTATAGGATGGAATAATCTGAACACCGGGGAGCTGTTTTTT	CASSIGWNNLNTGELFF
few	TRBV20-1	TRBJ2-1	TRBD2	TGCAGTGCACCGACTAGCGGATCCTACAATGAGCAGTTCTTC	CSAPTSGSYNEQFF
-	TRBV14	TRBJ2-3	TRBD1	TGTGCCAGCAGCCCACTACAGGGGGCATCGTCCGCAGACACGCAGTATTTT	CASSPLQGASSADTQYF
medium-sized	TRBV19	TRBJ2-1	-	TGTGCCAGTAGTATAGGGGGCCACAATGAGCAGTTCTTC	CASSIGGHNEQFF
-	TRBV20-1	TRBJ1-5	-	TGCAGTGCCCGAAATGAGGATTTT	CSARNEDF
medium-sized	TRBV18	TRBJ2-7	-	TGTGCCAGCTCACCCCCCGGGCGCGGGGAATACGAGCAGTACTTC	CASSPPGRGEYEQYF
-	TRBV25-1	TRBJ1-1	TRBD1	TGTGACAGCAGTGAATTCCAGGGGGCGGATTTCTTT	CDSSEFQGADFF
-	TRBV30	TRBJ1-2	-	TGTGCCTGGAGGACACTGGAGGGGTTCTTTGGCTACACCTTC	CAWRTLEGFFGYTF
once	TRBV30	TRBJ2-7	-	TGTGCCTGGAGTGGCAGCTACGAGCAGTACTTC	CAWSGSYEQYF
-	TRBV20-1	TRBJ2-7	TRBD1	TGCAGTGCTAGCCGACAGGGGATTCTCGAGCAGTACTTC	CSASRQGILEQYF
medium-sized	TRBV6-2/TRBV6-3	TRBJ2-1	-	TGTGCCAGCACCCTAAACTACTACAATGAGCAGTTCTTC	CASTLNYYNEQFF
-	TRBV29-1	TRBJ2-2	-	TGCAGCGCCCGTTATTCCCCCGGGGAGCTGTTTTTT	CSARYSPGELFF
many	TRBV4-1	TRBJ2-1	TRBD2	TGCGCCAGCAGCCGCAGCGGGGAGGCCTACAATGAGCAGTTCTTC	CASSRSGEAYNEQFF
few	TRBV12-3/TRBV12-4	TRBJ2-2	-	TGTGCCAGCAGTCGACGTAGCGGCACCGGGGAGCTGTTTTTT	CASSRRSGTGELFF
few	TRBV5-1	TRBJ2-2	TRBD1	TGCGCCAGCAGCTTGGGCCTTAGACAGGGGGCCGGGGAGCTGTTTTTT	CASSLGLRQGAGELFF
many	TRBV5-1	TRBJ1-4	TRBD1	TGCGCCAGCAGCTTGGCTCCAACCGGGACAGGCATGTTTTTT	CASSLAPTGTGMFF
many	TRBV14	TRBJ2-1	-	TGTGCCAGCAGCCAAGTTGGGGGCAGTGAGCAGTTCTTC	CASSQVGGSEQFF
many	TRBV7-9	TRBJ2-5	TRBD2	TGTGCCAGCAGCCCCCGCCAAGTCGGGAGGGCGAAAGAGACCCAGTACTTC	CASSPRQVGRAKETQYF
medium-sized	TRBV4-2	TRBJ2-3	TRBD1	TGTGCCAGCAGCCACCACCAGGGACAGGGGGCAGATACGCAGTATTTT	CASSHHQGQGADTQYF
-	TRBV20-1	TRBJ2-7	-	TGCAGTGCAAAAGCGGGCGAGCAGTACTTC	CSAKAGEQYF
-	TRBV4-1	TRBJ2-7	TRBD1	TGCGCCAGCAGCCAAGGAGACAGGGACGGAAACGAGCAGTACTTC	CASSQGDRDGNEQYF
once	TRBV13	TRBJ2-7	-	TGTGCCAGCAGCTTCCTGGCGGATCTACCCTACGAGCAGTACTTC	CASSFLADLPYEQYF
medium-sized	TRBV10-3	TRBJ2-1	TRBD2	TGTGCCATCAGTGACGGACTAGCGGCCAACAATGAGCAGTTCTTC	CAISDGLAANNEQFF
medium-sized	TRBV30	TRBJ2-7	-	TGTGCCTGGAGTCCCAGGGAAGACGAGCAGTACTTC	CAWSPREDEQYF
-	TRBV20-1	TRBJ1-4	-	TGCAGTGCTATAGAGGGTGGCCATGAAAAACTGTTTTTT	CSAIEGGHEKLFF
-	TRBV18	TRBJ1-3	TRBD1	TGTGCCAGCCAACAGACAGGGAGCTCTGGAAACACCATATATTTT	CASQQTGSSGNTIYF
medium-sized	TRBV28	TRBJ1-6	-	TGTGCCAGCAGTTCTGGGGTAGGAAATTCACCCCTCCACTTT	CASSSGVGNSPLHF
-	TRBV11-2	TRBJ2-2	-	TGTGCCAGCAGCTCGGAAGGACAGGTCGGGGGGACCGCGGAGCTGTTTTTT	CASSSEGQVGGTAELFF
-	TRBV18	TRBJ1-5	-	TGTGCCAGCTCACCACCGGGGTCAGGGGTTAATCAGCCCCAGCATTTT	CASSPPGSGVNQPQHF
medium-sized	TRBV20-1	TRBJ2-7	TRBD2	TGCAGTGCCCTGACTAGCGCTAACTACGAGCAGTACTTC	CSALTSANYEQYF
many	TRBV4-2	TRBJ2-5	-	TGTGCCAGCAGCCAAGAGGCCTCGAGCGAGGCCCAGTACTTC	CASSQEASSEAQYF
many	TRBV6-2/TRBV6-3	TRBJ2-5	-	TGTGCCAGCACCATAACAGGGTTCCAAGAGACCCAGTACTTC	CASTITGFQETQYF
many	TRBV19	TRBJ2-1	TRBD2	TGTGCCAGTAGTATAGACCTCAGCGGGAGGGGCGATGAGCAGTTCTTC	CASSIDLSGRGDEQFF
many	TRBV2	TRBJ2-2	-	TGTGCCAGCAGCGCAAACCTAGGGACTACCGGGGAGCTGTTTTTT	CASSANLGTTGELFF
-	TRBV18	TRBJ2-5	TRBD1	TGTGCCAGCTCACCCGGACAGGAGGAGACCCAGTACTTC	CASSPGQEETQYF
medium-sized	TRBV6-2/TRBV6-3	TRBJ2-1	TRBD2	TGTGCCAGCAGCCCCATGTATCGACTAGCGATAACAGATGAGCAGTTCTTC	CASSPMYRLAITDEQFF
many	TRBV28	TRBJ2-7	-	TGTGCCAGCAGTTTGGAGGGACAGAACGACGAGCAGTACTTC	CASSLEGQNDEQYF